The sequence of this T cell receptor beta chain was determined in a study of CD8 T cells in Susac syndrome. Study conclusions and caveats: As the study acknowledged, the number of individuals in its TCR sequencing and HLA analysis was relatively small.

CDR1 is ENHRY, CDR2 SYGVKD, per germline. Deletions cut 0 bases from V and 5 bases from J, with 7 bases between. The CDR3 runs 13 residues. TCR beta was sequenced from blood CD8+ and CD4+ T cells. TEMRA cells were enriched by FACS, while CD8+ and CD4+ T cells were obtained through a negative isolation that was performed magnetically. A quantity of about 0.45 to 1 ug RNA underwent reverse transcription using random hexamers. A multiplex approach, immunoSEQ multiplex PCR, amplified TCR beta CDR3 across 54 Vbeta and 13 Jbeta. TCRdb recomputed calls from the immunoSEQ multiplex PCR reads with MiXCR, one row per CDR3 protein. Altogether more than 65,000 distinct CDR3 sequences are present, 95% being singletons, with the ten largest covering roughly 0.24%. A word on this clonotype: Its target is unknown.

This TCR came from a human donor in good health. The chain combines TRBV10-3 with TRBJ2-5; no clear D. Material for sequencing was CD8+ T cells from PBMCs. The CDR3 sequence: CAISESMVETQYF. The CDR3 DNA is TGTGCCATCAGTGAGTCGATGGTGGAGACCCAGTACTTC.